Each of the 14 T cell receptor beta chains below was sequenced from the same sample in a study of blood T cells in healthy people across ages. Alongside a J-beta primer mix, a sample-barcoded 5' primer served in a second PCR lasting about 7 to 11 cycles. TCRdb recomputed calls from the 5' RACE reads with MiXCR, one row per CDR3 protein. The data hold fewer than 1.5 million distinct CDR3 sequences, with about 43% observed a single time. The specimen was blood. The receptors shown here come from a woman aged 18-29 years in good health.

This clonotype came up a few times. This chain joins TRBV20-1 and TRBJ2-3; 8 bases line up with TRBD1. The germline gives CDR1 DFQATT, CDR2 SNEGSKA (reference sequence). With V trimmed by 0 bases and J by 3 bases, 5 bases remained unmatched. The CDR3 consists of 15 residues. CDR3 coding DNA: TGCAGTGCTAGAGAGCTCGACAGGGGAACAGATACGCAGTATTTT. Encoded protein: CSARELDRGTDTQYF.

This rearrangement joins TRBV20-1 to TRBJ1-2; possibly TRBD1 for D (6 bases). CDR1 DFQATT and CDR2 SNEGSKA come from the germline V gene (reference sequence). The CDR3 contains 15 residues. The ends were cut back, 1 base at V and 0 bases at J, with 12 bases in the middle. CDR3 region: CSARGRGGPNYGYTF. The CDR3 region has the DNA TGCAGTGCTAGAGGGCGGGGGGGCCCTAACTATGGCTACACCTTC.

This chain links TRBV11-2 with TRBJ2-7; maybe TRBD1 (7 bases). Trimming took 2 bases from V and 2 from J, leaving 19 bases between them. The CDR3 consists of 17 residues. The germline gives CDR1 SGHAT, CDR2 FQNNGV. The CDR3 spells CASSLPRGAGGTYEQYF. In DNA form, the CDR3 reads TGTGCCAGCAGCTTACCCAGGGGGGCAGGGGGTACCTACGAGCAGTACTTC.

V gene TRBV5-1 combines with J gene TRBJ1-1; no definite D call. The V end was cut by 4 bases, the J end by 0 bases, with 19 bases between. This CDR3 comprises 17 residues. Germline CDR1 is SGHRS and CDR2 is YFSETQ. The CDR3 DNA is TGCGCCAGCAGCCCCGCGCCCCATAACACGGTGAACACTGAAGCTTTCTTT. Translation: CASSPAPHNTVNTEAFF.

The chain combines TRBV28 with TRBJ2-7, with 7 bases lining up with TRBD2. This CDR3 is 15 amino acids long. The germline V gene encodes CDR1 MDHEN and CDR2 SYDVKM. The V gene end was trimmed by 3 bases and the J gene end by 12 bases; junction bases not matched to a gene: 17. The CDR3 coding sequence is TGTGCCAGCAGTTTCCCCGGGACTACCCTTCCCGTACGGTACTTC. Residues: CASSFPGTTLPVRYF. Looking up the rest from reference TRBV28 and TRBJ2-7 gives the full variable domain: DVKVTQSSRYLVKRTGEKVFLECVQDMDHENMFWYRQDPGLGLRLIYFSYDVKMKEKGDIPEGYSVSREKKERFSLILESASTNQTSMYLCASSFPGTTLPVRYFGPGTRLTVT.

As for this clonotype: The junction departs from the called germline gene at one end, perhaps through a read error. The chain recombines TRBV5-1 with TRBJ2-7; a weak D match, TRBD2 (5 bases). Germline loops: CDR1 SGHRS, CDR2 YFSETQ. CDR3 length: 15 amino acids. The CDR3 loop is CAGSLRAGRAYEQYF. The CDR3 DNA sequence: TGCGCCGGCAGCTTGCGGGCAGGTAGAGCCTACGAGCAGTACTTC.

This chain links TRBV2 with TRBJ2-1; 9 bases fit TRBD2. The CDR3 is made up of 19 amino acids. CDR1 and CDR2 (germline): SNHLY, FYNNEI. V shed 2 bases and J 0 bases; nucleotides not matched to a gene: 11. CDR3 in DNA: TGTGCCAGCAGTGAACTAGCGGGGATTTTTTACAGCTCCTACAATGAGCAGTTCTTC. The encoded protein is CASSELAGIFYSSYNEQFF.

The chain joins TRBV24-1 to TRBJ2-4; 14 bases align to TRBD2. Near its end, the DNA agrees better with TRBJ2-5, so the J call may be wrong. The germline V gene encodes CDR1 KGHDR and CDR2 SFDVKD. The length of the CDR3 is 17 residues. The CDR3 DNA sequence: TGTGCCACCAGTGCTGGGACTAGCGGGAGTAAGTCGGAGACCCAGTACTTC. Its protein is CATSAGTSGSKSETQYF.

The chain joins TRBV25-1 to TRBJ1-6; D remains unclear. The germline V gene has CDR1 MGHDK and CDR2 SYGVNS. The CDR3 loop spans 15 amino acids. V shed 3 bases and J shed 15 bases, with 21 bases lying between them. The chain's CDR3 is CASSDPTYGDLVLHF. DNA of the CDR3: TGTGCCAGCAGTGACCCCACCTACGGAGATCTCGTCCTCCACTTT.

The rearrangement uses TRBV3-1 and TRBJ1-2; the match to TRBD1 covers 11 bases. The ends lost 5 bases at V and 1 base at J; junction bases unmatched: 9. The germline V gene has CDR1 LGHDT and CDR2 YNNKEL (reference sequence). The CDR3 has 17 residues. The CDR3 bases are TGTGCCAGCAGCTCTCGGGACAGGGGGTACTTTAACTATGGCTACACCTTC. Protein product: CASSSRDRGYFNYGYTF.

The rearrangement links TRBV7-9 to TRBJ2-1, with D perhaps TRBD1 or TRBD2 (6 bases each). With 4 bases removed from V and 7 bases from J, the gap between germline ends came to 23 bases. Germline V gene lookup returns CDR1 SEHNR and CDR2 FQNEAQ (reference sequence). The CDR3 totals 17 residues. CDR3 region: CASSSAGRTVLGNEQFF. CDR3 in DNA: TGTGCCAGCAGCTCGGCGGGGAGGACAGTTCTAGGGAATGAGCAGTTCTTC.

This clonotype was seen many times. Here the CDR3 DNA reads TGTGCCAGCAGCCAAGGGCTCTGGAGGGAGGCGTACAATGAGCAGTTCTTC. Translating gives CASSQGLWREAYNEQFF. The J gene is TRBJ2-1, the V gene TRBV14, with D possibly being TRBD2 (6 bases). Trimming pared 1 base from V and 4 bases from J, leaving 17 bases between. This CDR3 spans 17 amino acids. The germline V gene has CDR1 SGHDN and CDR2 FVKESK.

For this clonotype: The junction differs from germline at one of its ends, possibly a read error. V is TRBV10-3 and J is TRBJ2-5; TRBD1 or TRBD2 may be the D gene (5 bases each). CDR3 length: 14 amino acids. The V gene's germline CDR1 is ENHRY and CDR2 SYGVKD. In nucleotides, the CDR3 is TGTGTCATCAGTGCCACGAGAGGGGAGGAGACCCAGTACTTC. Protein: CVISATRGEETQYF.

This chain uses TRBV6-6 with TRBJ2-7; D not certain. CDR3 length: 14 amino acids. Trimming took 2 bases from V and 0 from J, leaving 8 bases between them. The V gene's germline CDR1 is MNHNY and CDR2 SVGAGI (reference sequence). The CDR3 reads CASSYLSTSYEQYF. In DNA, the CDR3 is TGTGCCAGCAGTTACCTCTCGACCTCCTACGAGCAGTACTTC.